The clone carrying this TCR beta chain was counted between two and nine times. Its antigen is not identified. From the RT-PCR reads, TCRdb called clonotypes with MiXCR, one entry per CDR3 protein. This sample has more than 700,000 distinct CDR3 sequences, with around 20% found just once. This entry belongs to a study of response to subunit inactivated influenza vaccine. Germline CDR1 and CDR2: DFQATT and SNEGSKA (reference sequence). Unmatched junction bases numbered 1, after V lost 3 bases and J lost 2 bases. The length of the CDR3 is 14 residues. Study-level results: The authors suggested that few new T cells are recruited per seasonal influenza vaccination.

The sequence was collected from a man in his fifties or sixties who received an inactivated influenza vaccine. The sequenced sample was PBMCs from blood, obtained roughly 5 days after vaccination. The gene calls are TRBV20-1 and TRBJ2-3; TRBD2 aligns across 11 bases. CDR3 loop: CSASSGRVTDTQYF. The CDR3 nucleotides read TGCAGTGCTAGTAGCGGGAGGGTCACAGATACGCAGTATTTT.